Below, 11 T cell receptor beta chains from the same sample are listed, as sequenced in a study of OX40 agonist ivuxolimab in advanced cancers. Profiled with immunoSEQ multiplex PCR; TCRdb holds only in-frame clones, not every one. This table holds 67,000 or so clones, approximately 90% found once. The sequenced sample was CD4+ or CD8+ T cells sorted from blood, obtained in a trial of the OX40 agonist ivuxolimab. All receptors come from an adult with an advanced solid tumor such as melanoma, head and neck, liver or kidney cancer.

This clone appeared a few times. The J gene is TRBJ2-6, the V gene TRBV5-1, with D maybe TRBD1 (5 bases). V lost 0 bases to trimming and J lost 2 bases, with 12 bases between them. The V gene's germline CDR1 is SGHRS and CDR2 YFSETQ. CDR3 length: 17 residues. CDR3 bases: TGCGCCAGCAGCTTGGCGTCAGGGTCGACTGGGGCCAACGTCCTGACTTTC. Protein product: CASSLASGSTGANVLTF.

The CDR3 spells CASSLANSGGASYNEQFF. CDR3 DNA: TGTGCCAGCAGCTTGGCCAACAGCGGGGGGGCTTCCTACAATGAGCAGTTCTTC. This rearrangement joins TRBV5-6 to TRBJ2-1, with TRBD2 matching over 10 bases. Germline loops: CDR1 SGHDT, CDR2 YYEEEE. V gave up 0 bases and J gave up 1 base; unmatched junction bases: 7. This CDR3 has 18 residues.

The table lists this clone with a few counts. The genes are TRBV10-2 and TRBJ1-3; no clear D gene. The CDR3 runs to 14 residues. The V gene's germline CDR1 is WSHSY and CDR2 SAAADI. V gave up 6 bases and J gave up 7 bases, with 16 bases separating them. The CDR3 reads CASRMALFGNTIYF. For the CDR3, the DNA is TGCGCCAGCAGAATGGCCCTGTTTGGCAACACCATATATTTT.

The V gene is TRBV5-1, the J gene TRBJ1-6; 8 bases are shared with TRBD1. This CDR3 spans 16 amino acids. J gave up 3 bases and V 6 bases, and 8 bases lay outside the gene matches. Germline CDR1 and CDR2: SGHRS and YFSETQ. CDR3 in amino acids: CASTTTGVYYNSPLHF. The DNA of the CDR3 is TGCGCCAGCACCACGACAGGGGTTTACTATAATTCACCCCTCCACTTT.

CDR3 nucleotides: TGTGCCAGCAGCTTGTCGGCGGGGGGGCGGTTGGATACGCAGTATTTT. Protein product: CASSLSAGGRLDTQYF. The V and J genes are TRBV5-4 and TRBJ2-3, with 9 bases lining up with TRBD2. Germline assignment: CDR1 SGHNT and CDR2 YYREEE (reference sequence). The CDR3 loop spans 16 amino acids. V gave up 1 base and J gave up 6 bases; unmatched junction bases: 9.

The chain couples TRBV4-2 to TRBJ2-3, with 11 bases identical to TRBD1. Losses at the gene ends were 3 bases for V and 3 bases for J; bases not matched to a gene: 5. In germline, CDR1 is LGHNA, CDR2 YNFKEQ. This CDR3 contains 16 residues. The CDR3 region has the DNA TGTGCCAGCAGCCACGCTCGGGACAGGGGGACAGATACGCAGTATTTT. Its protein product is CASSHARDRGTDTQYF.

The genes are TRBV5-6 and TRBJ1-5; no definite D call. Trimming took 3 bases from V and 5 from J, leaving 6 bases between them. CDR1 and CDR2 from the germline V gene are SGHDT and YYEEEE. This CDR3 comprises 12 residues. CDR3 nucleotide sequence: TGTGCCAGCAGCTCGGGTGATCAGCCCCAGCATTTT. The encoded protein is CASSSGDQPQHF.

V and J are TRBV4-1 and TRBJ2-1; D gene unclear. The V gene's germline CDR1 is MGHRA and CDR2 YSYEKL. The CDR3 totals 11 residues. Trimming cost V 2 bases and J 8 bases, with 4 bases left between them. The CDR3 DNA reads as TGCGCCAGCAGCCAAATCTATGAGCAGTTCTTC. This gives the protein CASSQIYEQFF.

This chain uses TRBV7-3 with TRBJ2-7; no definite D call. Germline assignment: CDR1 SGHTA and CDR2 FQGTGA. The CDR3 is 10 residues long. The V end lost 8 bases, the J end lost 5 bases, and 7 bases lay between the germline ends. Here the CDR3 DNA reads TGTGCCAGCCACCCCCACGAGCAGTACTTC. Protein sequence: CASHPHEQYF.

The chain couples TRBV29-1 to TRBJ2-1; either TRBD1 or TRBD2 may supply D (5 bases each). Trimming shortened V by 7 bases and J by 1 base, and 14 bases separated the two germline ends. The CDR3 has 14 amino acids. The germline gives CDR1 SQVTM, CDR2 ANQGSEA. In DNA, the CDR3 is TGCAGCGCCGGGGACGGACGATCCTACAATGAGCAGTTCTTC. Its protein product is CSAGDGRSYNEQFF.

V gene TRBV19 combines with J gene TRBJ2-3, with TRBD2 identical over 7 bases. Trimming cost V 4 bases and J 2 bases; bases outside gene matches: 3. The CDR3 consists of 14 residues. The germline V gene encodes CDR1 LNHDA and CDR2 SQIVND (reference sequence). The CDR3 loop is CASSTSGVTDTQYF. The CDR3 bases are TGTGCCAGTAGTACGAGCGGGGTCACAGATACGCAGTATTTT.